The T cell receptor (beta chain) described here comes from a study of CD8 T cells in Susac syndrome. CDR3 length: 15 residues. Germline values: CDR1 SGHAT, CDR2 FQNNGV. V was shortened by 2 bases and J by 4 bases, with 9 bases between the two germline ends. Random hexamers served to reverse transcribe roughly 0.45 to 1 ug RNA. Multiplex PCR with immunoSEQ amplified the TCR beta CDR3 across 54 Vbeta and 13 Jbeta. TCRdb re-analysed the immunoSEQ multiplex PCR reads in MiXCR, keeping a single row per CDR3 protein. In the table there are about 150,000 distinct CDR3 sequences, about 95% of which are singletons.

The rearrangement uses TRBV11-2 and TRBJ1-6, with D possibly being TRBD1 (5 bases). This TCR was recovered from a human donor with multiple sclerosis. The specimen sequenced was CD8+ T cells from PBMCs. CDR3 amino acids: CASSLLQGYNSPLHF. The CDR3 DNA follows: TGTGCCAGCAGCTTATTGCAGGGATATAATTCACCCCTCCACTTT.